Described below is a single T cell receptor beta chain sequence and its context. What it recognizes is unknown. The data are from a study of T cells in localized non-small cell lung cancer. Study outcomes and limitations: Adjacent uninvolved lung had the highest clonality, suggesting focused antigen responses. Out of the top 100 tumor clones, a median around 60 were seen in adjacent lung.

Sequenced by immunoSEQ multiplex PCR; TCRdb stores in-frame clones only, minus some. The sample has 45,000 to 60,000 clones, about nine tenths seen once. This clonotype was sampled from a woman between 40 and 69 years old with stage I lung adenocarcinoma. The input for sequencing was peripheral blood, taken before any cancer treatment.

CDR3: CASSHPTKSSYEQYF. DNA of the CDR3: TGTGCCAGCAGCCACCCCACGAAGAGCTCCTACGAGCAGTACTTC. The chain joins TRBV14 to TRBJ2-7; D uncertain. Trimming stripped 3 bases from V and 0 bases from J, with 12 bases between. This CDR3 region has 15 residues. Looked up from germline, CDR1 is SGHDN and CDR2 is FVKESK. Complete variable domain (other parts from reference TRBV14 and TRBJ2-7): EAGVTQFPSHSVIEKGQTVTLRCDPISGHDNLYWYRRVMGKEIKFLLHFVKESKQDESGMPNNRFLAERTGGTYSTLKVQPAELEDSGVYFCASSHPTKSSYEQYFGPGTRLTVT.